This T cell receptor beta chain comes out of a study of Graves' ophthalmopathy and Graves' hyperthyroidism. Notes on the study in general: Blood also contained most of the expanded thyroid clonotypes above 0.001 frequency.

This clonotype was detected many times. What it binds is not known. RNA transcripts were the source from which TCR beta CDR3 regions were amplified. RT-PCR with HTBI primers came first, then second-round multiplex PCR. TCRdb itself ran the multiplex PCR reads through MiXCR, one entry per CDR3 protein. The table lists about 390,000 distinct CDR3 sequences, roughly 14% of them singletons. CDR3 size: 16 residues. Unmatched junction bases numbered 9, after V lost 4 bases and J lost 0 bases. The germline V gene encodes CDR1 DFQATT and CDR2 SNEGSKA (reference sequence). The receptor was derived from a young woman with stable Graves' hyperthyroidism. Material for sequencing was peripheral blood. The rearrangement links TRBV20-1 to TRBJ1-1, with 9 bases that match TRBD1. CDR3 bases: TGCAGTGCTACACAGGGGGCTAGAGCGGTGAACACTGAAGCTTTCTTT. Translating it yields CSATQGARAVNTEAFF.